These T cell receptor beta chains were read from a single sample in a study of blood T cell repertoires in COVID-19. Assay used: immunoSEQ multiplex PCR; TCRdb lists only in-frame clones, some missing. The sample has hundreds of thousands of clones, 70% to 90% seen once. Sequencing was done on a sample of peripheral blood. Every receptor here comes from a woman in her thirties with COVID-19, enrolled during active disease. The CDR3 runs from the conserved cysteine through the conserved F or W. The D gene is left open where the match is weak. Size tells how often a clone was seen (once, few, many) or the class of an expanded clone, and some rows leave it out.

14 | TRBJ2-3 | TRBD2 | TRBV24-1 | NA | TGTGCCACCAGTGTAGCGGGAGATAGGTATACGCAGTATTTT | CATSVAGDRYTQYF
15 | TRBJ2-3 | TRBD1 | TRBV4-3 | NA | TGCGCCAGCAGCCAAGGGACAGGAGCCACAGATACGCAGTATTTT | CASSQGTGATDTQYF
15 | TRBJ2-2 | NA | TRBV6-5 | NA | TGTGCCAGCAGTTACTCCTCTGGGCCCACCGGGGAGCTGTTTTTT | CASSYSSGPTGELFF
20 | TRBJ2-1 | TRBD2 | TRBV7-8 | NA | TGTGCCAGCAGCCCCCTCGTCGTGCTAGCGGAGGACGCCGATTGGGATGAGCAGTTCTTC | CASSPLVVLAEDADWDEQFF
16 | TRBJ2-2 | NA | TRBV5-8 | NA | TGTGCCAGCAGCTTGATGGTACAGGGGAACACCGGGGAGCTGTTTTTT | CASSLMVQGNTGELFF
14 | TRBJ1-5 | TRBD1 | TRBV19 | NA | TGTGCCAGTAGCCGACAGGGGATGAATCAGCCCCAGCATTTT | CASSRQGMNQPQHF
13 | TRBJ2-3 | NA | TRBV11-3 | NA | TGTGCCAGCAGCCTCTATAGCACAGATACGCAGTATTTT | CASSLYSTDTQYF
19 | TRBJ1-1 | NA | TRBV21-1 | NA | TGTGCCAGCAGCAAAGTAAAAGGCAAGGACAGGCCTAAAAACACTGAAGCTTTCTTT | CASSKVKGKDRPKNTEAFF
16 | TRBJ2-5 | TRBD2 | TRBV3-1/TRBV3-2 | NA | TGTGCCAGCAGCCGTCGAGTAGCGGGGGGGCTGGAGACCCAGTACTTC | CASSRRVAGGLETQYF
17 | TRBJ2-5 | TRBD2 | TRBV25-1 | NA | TGTGCCAGCAGTGAACTGGGACTAGCGGGGGGTACAGAGACCCAGTACTTC | CASSELGLAGGTETQYF
11 | TRBJ1-2 | TRBD1 | TRBV6-2/TRBV6-3 | once | TGTGCCAGCAGTCGCAAAGACAGGGAGCACTTC | CASSRKDREHF
15 | TRBJ2-1 | TRBD2 | TRBV9 | NA | TGTGCCAGCAGCGACTGGGGGGGAGTGCGTGATGAGCAGTTCTTC | CASSDWGGVRDEQFF
15 | TRBJ2-1 | NA | TRBV7-9 | NA | TGTGCCAGCCGTACGAGGGATCCTCTCTACAATGAGCAGTTCTTC | CASRTRDPLYNEQFF
15 | TRBJ2-1 | TRBD1 | TRBV24-1 | NA | TGTGCCACCAGTGAACTGGACAGGGATCACAATGAGCAGTTCTTC | CATSELDRDHNEQFF
21 | TRBJ2-4 | TRBD1 | TRBV4-1 | NA | TGCGCCAGCAGCCAACCCCGAATCGGGCAGGGGGCGTTGGGAGACAAAAACATTCAGTACTTC | CASSQPRIGQGALGDKNIQYF
17 | TRBJ2-1 | NA | TRBV5-6 | NA | TGTGCCAGCAGCTTGGGATTTGGCGGGACAGTCCCCAATGAGCAGTTCTTC | CASSLGFGGTVPNEQFF
14 | TRBJ1-5 | NA | TRBV6-5 | NA | TGTGCCAGCAGTTACGGCCCTAGCAATCAGCCCCAGCATTTT | CASSYGPSNQPQHF
14 | TRBJ2-5 | TRBD2 | TRBV5-4 | once | TGTGCCAGCAGCTTGGCCGGGGGGCAAGAGACCCAGTACTTC | CASSLAGGQETQYF
13 | TRBJ1-1 | NA | TRBV28 | NA | TGTGCCAGCAGTTTTGGGGCGGTGGCTGAAGCTTTCTTT | CASSFGAVAEAFF
16 | TRBJ2-7 | TRBD1 | TRBV28 | NA | TGTGCCAGCAGTTTTATCAGAGGGGGCGGGTTTAACGAGCAGTACTTC | CASSFIRGGGFNEQYF
17 | TRBJ2-1 | TRBD1 | TRBV11-3 | NA | TGTGCCAGCAGCTTAGAAGGACAGGGGGCGGGAACGGATGAGCAGTTCTTC | CASSLEGQGAGTDEQFF
16 | TRBJ1-4 | NA | TRBV4-2 | NA | TGTGCCAGCAGCCAAGATCAAAACAGGGAGTACGAAAAACTGTTTTTT | CASSQDQNREYEKLFF
16 | TRBJ2-4 | NA | TRBV23-1 | NA | TGCGCCAGCAGTCAGCCGGAGGGTTGTTCCAAAAACATTCAGTACTTC | CASSQPEGCSKNIQYF
21 | TRBJ2-6 | TRBD2 | TRBV2 | NA | TGTGCCAGCAGTACCCGGACTAGCGGGCCGGAGATAAGTCTGGAGGGCAACGTCCTGACTTTC | CASSTRTSGPEISLEGNVLTF
14 | TRBJ1-4 | TRBD1 | TRBV6-6 | NA | TGTGCCAGCAGTGAGGGGGCGACTAATGAAAAACTGTTTTTT | CASSEGATNEKLFF
12 | TRBJ1-5 | NA | TRBV12-3/TRBV12-4 | NA | TGTGCCAGCTCGACAGCGCTTCAGCCCCAGCATTTT | CASSTALQPQHF
14 | TRBJ2-5 | TRBD1 | TRBV29-1 | few | TGCAGCGTTGAGAGGACAGGGGGGCAAGAGACCCAGTACTTC | CSVERTGGQETQYF
15 | TRBJ2-3 | TRBD2 | TRBV28 | NA | TGTGCCAGCAGCTTGGGGACTAGCGACCGGAGTACGCAGTATTTT | CASSLGTSDRSTQYF
13 | TRBJ2-1 | TRBD1 | TRBV2 | NA | TGTGCCAGCAGAAGGGACAGCTACAATGAGCAGTTCTTC | CASRRDSYNEQFF
17 | TRBJ2-5 | NA | TRBV19 | once | TGTGCCAGTAGTAGCAGGAAACCTCGCTGGGGCCGAGCGACCCAGTACTTC | CASSSRKPRWGRATQYF
13 | TRBJ2-2 | NA | TRBV24-1 | NA | TGTGCCACCAGTGACTACCTCACCGGGGAGCTGTTTTTT | CATSDYLTGELFF
15 | TRBJ2-1 | NA | TRBV11-3 | NA | TGTGCCAGCAGCTTACCGGGGTCTTCCTACAATGAGCAGTTCTTC | CASSLPGSSYNEQFF
13 | TRBJ1-1 | TRBD1 | TRBV5-8 | NA | TGCGGGACAGGGGAAAATTTGTGGACTGAAGCTTTCTTT | CGTGENLWTEAFF
13 | TRBJ1-2 | TRBD1 | TRBV6-2/TRBV6-3 | NA | TGTGCCAGCAGCTTTGGACAGGGGAATGGCTACACCTTC | CASSFGQGNGYTF
15 | TRBJ2-1 | TRBD1 | TRBV28 | NA | TGTGCCAGCAGTTTTAGGACAGGGGGCTACAATGAGCAGTTCTTC | CASSFRTGGYNEQFF
16 | TRBJ2-2 | TRBD2 | TRBV5-5 | NA | TGTGCCAGCAGCACACGACTAGCGGGACTGACCGGGGAGCTGTTTTTT | CASSTRLAGLTGELFF
13 | TRBJ2-5 | NA | TRBV30 | NA | TGTGCCTGGTCTCAGGGGGGTGAAGAGACCCAGTACTTC | CAWSQGGEETQYF
15 | TRBJ1-1 | NA | TRBV10-3 | NA | TGTGCCATCAGTGATCTCAGGCTCAAGAACACTGAAGCTTTCTTT | CAISDLRLKNTEAFF
15 | TRBJ2-1 | NA | TRBV11-3 | many | TGTGCCAGCAGCTCCTCCAAGGGAGAGGGCAATGAGCAGTTCTTC | CASSSSKGEGNEQFF
13 | TRBJ1-1 | TRBD1 | TRBV11-3 | NA | TGTGCCAGCAGCCAGGAGACAGGGGACGAGGCTTTCTTT | CASSQETGDEAFF
12 | TRBJ1-1 | NA | TRBV5-6 | NA | TGTGCCAGCAGCTTTTCGGGTGGTGAAGCTTTCTTT | CASSFSGGEAFF
15 | TRBJ2-3 | TRBD2 | TRBV11-2 | NA | TGTGCCAGCAGCTTTAGCGGGGGGGCAACAGATACGCAGTATTTT | CASSFSGGATDTQYF
19 | TRBJ1-3 | TRBD1 | TRBV9 | NA | TGTGCCAGCAGCCTTAACCTAGCGACAGGGGAGGACTCTGGAAACACCATATATTTT | CASSLNLATGEDSGNTIYF
14 | TRBJ1-1 | TRBD1 | TRBV5-1 | NA | TGCGCCAGCAGCGGAGGGACAGCGAACACTGAAGCTTTCTTT | CASSGGTANTEAFF
15 | TRBJ1-2 | TRBD1 | TRBV9 | NA | TGTGCCAGCAGCGTAACGGGGACAGGGCACTATGGCTACACCTTC | CASSVTGTGHYGYTF
15 | TRBJ1-5 | NA | TRBV5-4 | NA | TGTGCCAGCAGCTTGATGGGATCGAGGGATCAGCCCCAGCATTTT | CASSLMGSRDQPQHF
13 | TRBJ2-5 | NA | TRBV24-1 | NA | TGTGCCACCAGTGATCCCCCAGGGGAGACCCAGTACTTC | CATSDPPGETQYF
15 | TRBJ2-3 | TRBD1 | TRBV7-2 | NA | TGTGCCAGCAGCTTATCTACAGGGGGGACAGATACGCAGTATTTT | CASSLSTGGTDTQYF
15 | TRBJ1-4 | NA | TRBV15 | once | TGTGCCACCAGCACTCGTCGGACAGTTAATGAAAAACTGTTTTTT | CATSTRRTVNEKLFF
16 | TRBJ2-3 | TRBD1 | TRBV27 | NA | TGTGCCAGCAGTTCGGGGACAGGGTACGGCACAGATACGCAGTATTTT | CASSSGTGYGTDTQYF
14 | TRBJ1-3 | TRBD1 | TRBV2 | few | TGTGCCAGCAGTGGACAGGGTTTCGGAAACACCATATATTTT | CASSGQGFGNTIYF
15 | TRBJ1-1 | TRBD1 | TRBV9 | NA | TGTGCCAGCAGCGCACGACAGGGGCAGGACACTGAAGCTTTCTTT | CASSARQGQDTEAFF
15 | TRBJ1-5 | TRBD1 | TRBV6-2/TRBV6-3 | NA | TGTGCCAGCAGTTATGGACAGGGAGGCAATCAGCCCCAGCATTTT | CASSYGQGGNQPQHF